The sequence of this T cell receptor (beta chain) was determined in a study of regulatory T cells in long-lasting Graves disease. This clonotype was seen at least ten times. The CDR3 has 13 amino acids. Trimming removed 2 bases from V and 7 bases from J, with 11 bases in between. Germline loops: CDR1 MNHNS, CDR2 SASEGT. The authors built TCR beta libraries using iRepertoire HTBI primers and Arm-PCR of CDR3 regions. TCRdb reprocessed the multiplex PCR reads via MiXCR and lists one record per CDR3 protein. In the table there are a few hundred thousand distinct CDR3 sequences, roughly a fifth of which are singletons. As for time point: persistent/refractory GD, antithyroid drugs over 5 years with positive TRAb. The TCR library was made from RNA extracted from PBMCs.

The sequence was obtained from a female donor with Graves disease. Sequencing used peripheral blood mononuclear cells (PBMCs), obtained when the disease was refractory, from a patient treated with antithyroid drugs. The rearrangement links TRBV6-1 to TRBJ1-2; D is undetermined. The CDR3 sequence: CASSEQAIGGYTF. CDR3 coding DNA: TGTGCCAGCAGTGAACAGGCGATTGGTGGCTACACCTTC.